This T cell receptor beta chain was identified in a study of blood T cell repertoires in COVID-19. Turning to the study itself: From T cells, B-cell-depleted T cells, or PBMCs came the material, which was cDNA or gDNA.

This CDR3 region has 12 residues. Germline-derived CDR1 and CDR2 are MDHEN and SYDVKM. V was clipped by 6 bases and J by 3 bases, with 5 bases between them. Individuals aged about 18 to 100 years were recruited from some 26 US areas. Original analysis: Amplification of reference gene primers provided the estimated nucleated cell counts. Only in-frame clones appear in the TCRdb table, and some are missing; sequencing was by immunoSEQ multiplex PCR. The V and J calls and clone size are taken from that table; D and trimming were inferred from the DNA. Of approximately 220,000 clones detected, approximately 86% appear once; the ten largest clones hold 3.5% to 4%.

This chain connects TRBV28 to TRBJ1-4; D gene unclear. The clonotype comes from a woman aged 40-49 years with acute COVID-19. Sequencing was done on a sample of PBMCs or T cells enriched from blood (not recorded which). The CDR3 region is CASRSANEKLFF. CDR3 coding DNA: TGTGCCAGCAGGTCAGCTAATGAAAAACTGTTTTTT.